This T cell receptor beta chain was sequenced in a study of shared T cell receptors in the human thymus. A word on this clone: The sample carries other DNA sequences with the same CDR3.

V lost 3 bases and J 6 bases, leaving 12 bases between the germline ends. This CDR3 has 14 residues. Germline CDR1 and CDR2: MNHEY and SMNVEV (reference sequence). Some clones are missing from TCRdb's copy, which holds only in-frame ones; the method was immunoSEQ multiplex PCR. The sample lists 630,000 or so clones, around 87% occurring once. A further study also used this sample, focusing on human thymus T cells. That report notes: Thymus was obtained from resections taken during corrective heart surgery. Thymic and blood repertoires appeared to show biased V and J gene usage.

Specimen: thymocytes. The sequence came from a boy under two years old with a congenital heart defect. The J gene is TRBJ1-5, the V gene TRBV27; D call uncertain. The CDR3 is CASSFRRGFQPQHF. CDR3 in DNA: TGTGCCAGCAGTTTCCGTCGAGGATTTCAGCCCCAGCATTTT.